Each of the 11 T cell receptor beta chains below was sequenced from the same sample in a study of T cell repertoires in cytomegalovirus infection. Via MiXCR, TCRdb re-called the reads, giving one row per CDR3 protein. The sample consists of a few hundred thousand distinct CDR3 sequences, over 7.5% of them appearing once. Sequenced input: PBMCs. The receptor source for this set is a human donor in good health (CMV status not recorded). Some clones in this sample may be carry-over from other donors' samples.

The table lists this clonotype with many counts. The genes are TRBV7-2 and TRBJ1-4; a possible D gene is TRBD1 (5 bases). Per germline, CDR1 SGHTA and CDR2 FQGNSA. The CDR3 runs to 15 residues. V was shortened by 5 bases and J by 3 bases, with 13 bases between the two germline ends. In nucleotides, the CDR3 is TGTGCCAGCAGCCCTTCCCGGGGGTCTAATGAAAAACTGTTTTTT. Its translation: CASSPSRGSNEKLFF. The full variable domain, its missing parts supplied by reference TRBV7-2 and TRBJ1-4, is GAGVSQSPSNKVTEKGKDVELRCDPISGHTALYWYRQSLGQGLEFLIYFQGNSAPDKSGLPSDRFSAERTGGSVSTLTIQRTQQEDSAVYLCASSPSRGSNEKLFFGSGTQLSVL.

There are many counts of this clonotype. The chain uses TRBV7-2 and TRBJ1-3; D unclear. Trimming took 1 base from V and 6 from J, leaving 4 bases between them. The CDR3 is made up of 12 amino acids. The V gene's germline CDR1 is SGHTA and CDR2 FQGNSA. CDR3: CASSLDANTIYF. DNA for the CDR3: TGTGCCAGCAGCTTAGACGCAAACACCATATATTTT.

The chain employs TRBV5-4 and TRBJ2-3; D tentatively fits TRBD1 or TRBD2 (6 bases each). The ends were cut back, 6 bases at V and 0 bases at J, with 17 bases in the middle. Germline V gene lookup returns CDR1 SGHNT and CDR2 YYREEE (reference sequence). The CDR3 length is 16 residues. The CDR3 region is CASTSGGGQSTDTQYF. The CDR3 nucleotides are TGTGCCAGCACCTCAGGAGGGGGGCAGAGCACAGATACGCAGTATTTT. The whole variable domain, filled in from reference TRBV5-4 and TRBJ2-3, reads ETGVTQSPTHLIKTRGQQVTLRCSSQSGHNTVSWYQQALGQGPQFIFQYYREEENGRGNFPPRFSGLQFPNYSSELNVNALELDDSALYLCASTSGGGQSTDTQYFGPGTRLTVL.

This CDR3 is CASSFSREDIQYF. In DNA, the CDR3 is TGTGCCAGCAGCTTTAGCAGGGAGGACATTCAGTACTTC. The V call is TRBV7-2, the J call TRBJ2-4; D may be TRBD2 (6 bases). The CDR3 runs 13 residues. Germline-derived CDR1 and CDR2 are SGHTA and FQGNSA. Deletions cut 3 bases from V and 8 bases from J, with 11 bases between.

This clonotype was observed at least ten times. The chain uses TRBV7-2 and TRBJ1-2; unclear D gene. This CDR3 is 14 amino acids long. Trimming stripped 0 bases from V and 3 bases from J, with 8 bases between. Germline V gene data show CDR1 as SGHTA and CDR2 as FQGNSA. CDR3 sequence reads: CASSLAPPDYGYTF. DNA for the CDR3: TGTGCCAGCAGCTTAGCCCCTCCGGACTATGGCTACACCTTC. The full variable domain, rest sourced from reference TRBV7-2 and TRBJ1-2, is GAGVSQSPSNKVTEKGKDVELRCDPISGHTALYWYRQSLGQGLEFLIYFQGNSAPDKSGLPSDRFSAERTGGSVSTLTIQRTQQEDSAVYLCASSLAPPDYGYTFGSGTRLTVV.

Only a few counts were recorded for this clonotype. The chain has TRBV28 and TRBJ2-7; 9 bases match TRBD1. The CDR3 consists of 16 residues. Looked up from germline, CDR1 is MDHEN and CDR2 is SYDVKM. V shed 5 bases, J shed 6 bases, and the junction held 14 bases outside the gene matches. In nucleotides, the CDR3 is TGTGCCAGCAGTCGGCGGACAGGGGCGATTCCGGGCGAGCAGTACTTC. The encoded protein is CASSRRTGAIPGEQYF.

This clonotype was found many times. V and J are TRBV7-2 and TRBJ1-4; D may be TRBD1 (5 bases). The germline CDR1 and CDR2 sequences are SGHTA and FQGNSA. The CDR3 consists of 15 residues. Trimming left V 4 bases short and J 5 bases short, with 14 bases between. CDR3 amino acids: CASSYGGVTNEKLFF. The CDR3 nucleotides are TGTGCCAGCAGCTATGGGGGGGTAACAAATGAAAAACTGTTTTTT.

This clonotype was found many times. The V and J genes are TRBV6-2 or TRBV6-3 and TRBJ1-4; the D gene is possibly TRBD1 (5 bases). V shed 6 bases and J shed 10 bases, with 15 bases lying between them. Germline V CDR1 and CDR2: MNHEY, SVGEGT. CDR3 size: 13 residues. For the CDR3, the DNA is TGTGCCAGCAGGGACACCGGATATGGAAAACTGTTTTTT. Translation gives CASRDTGYGKLFF.

In this sample, this clonotype turned up many times. The chain has TRBV5-5 and TRBJ2-1; 10 bases map to TRBD2. Unmatched junction bases numbered 12, after V lost 4 bases and J lost 5 bases. Germline-derived CDR1 and CDR2 are SGHKS and YYEKEE (reference sequence). The CDR3 is 17 amino acids. The CDR3 DNA follows: TGTGCCAGCAGCACTATAGCGGGGGGCTCGACCAACAATGAGCAGTTCTTC. Translated: CASSTIAGGSTNNEQFF.

Only a few counts were recorded for this clonotype. The chain joins TRBV2 to TRBJ2-5, with TRBD2 matching over 9 bases. Looked up from germline, CDR1 is SNHLY and CDR2 is FYNNEI. This CDR3 has 15 residues. Trimming took 2 bases from V and 2 from J; bases not matched to a gene: 3. CDR3 in DNA: TGTGCCAGCAGTGAAAGACTAGCGGCTCAAGAGACCCAGTACTTC. This translates into CASSERLAAQETQYF.

Only a few counts were recorded for this clonotype. The chain joins TRBV28 to TRBJ2-3; TRBD1 matches at 9 bases. Unmatched junction bases numbered 2, after V lost 2 bases and J lost 5 bases. CDR3 length: 14 residues. The germline CDR1 and CDR2 sequences are MDHEN and SYDVKM. The CDR3 loop is CASSLGTGLDTQYF. CDR3 nucleotide sequence: TGTGCCAGCAGTTTAGGGACAGGGTTAGATACGCAGTATTTT.